What follows are 25 T cell receptor beta chains derived from one specimen sequenced in a study of T-cell reconstitution after alpha-beta-depleted transplantation in children. Unique molecular identifiers were incorporated during preparation of the TCRbeta library. TCRdb independently ran MiXCR on the PCR reads; one entry per CDR3 protein. The data contain about 830,000 distinct CDR3 sequences, roughly 15% of them singletons. The material sequenced was PBMCs, mostly from graft donor cells, taken 360 days after TCRalphabeta/CD19-depleted stem cell transplant. Receptors were obtained from a male patient younger than 18 who had a stem cell transplant for acute lymphoblastic leukemia, so the T cells may come from the graft donor.

This clonotype was recorded a few times. J is TRBJ2-7 and V is TRBV9; weak D call: TRBD2 (6 bases). Deletions cut 7 bases from V and 2 bases from J, with 10 bases between. The CDR3 is 12 amino acids. Per germline, CDR1 SGDLS and CDR2 YYNGEE. The CDR3 DNA reads as TGTGCCAGCGGGGGGTACCCCTACGAGCAGTACTTC. This encodes CASGGYPYEQYF.

V usage is TRBV12-5 and J usage is TRBJ2-7; the D gene is possibly TRBD2 (5 bases). Germline CDR1 is LGHNT and CDR2 is FRNRAP. The CDR3 length is 16 residues. Trimming took 2 bases from V and 4 from J, leaving 18 bases between them. Here the CDR3 DNA reads TGTGCTAGTGGTTTGCCCACTAGAGCAACTCCTTACGAGCAGTACTTC. It codes for CASGLPTRATPYEQYF.

This clonotype was observed a handful of times. The chain is built from TRBV3-1 and TRBJ2-1; 11 bases are shared with TRBD2. After removal of 4 bases from V and 9 bases from J, the junction contained 11 bases not matched to a gene. The germline CDR1 and CDR2 sequences are LGHDT and YNNKEL (reference sequence). CDR3 length equals 16 residues. CDR3 coding DNA: TGTGCCAGCAGCCGCCTTAGCGGGAGGGCCCTGGGTGAGCAGTTCTTC. Residues: CASSRLSGRALGEQFF.

This clonotype has more than one count but fewer than ten. This chain links TRBV3-1 with TRBJ2-7, with 9 bases identical to TRBD2. The CDR3 spans 17 residues. Germline loops: CDR1 LGHDT, CDR2 YNNKEL (reference sequence). Trimming took 3 bases from V and 7 from J; bases not matched to a gene: 16. DNA of the CDR3: TGTGCCAGCAGCCAGGAATGGATGGCGGGAGGGCCGAATGAGCAGTACTTC. Its translation is CASSQEWMAGGPNEQYF.

The table lists this clonotype with a few counts. The CDR3 reads CASSDVGSNQPQHF. For the CDR3, the DNA is TGTGCCAGCAGCGATGTTGGGAGCAATCAGCCCCAGCATTTT. This chain joins TRBV3-1 and TRBJ1-5; no definite D call. The CDR3 is 14 residues long. In germline, CDR1 is LGHDT, CDR2 YNNKEL (reference sequence). V was pared by 5 bases and J by 1 base, with 9 bases between.

CDR3 DNA: TGTGCCAGCAGTGGACCTGTGGGTAGATTCAACTATGGCTACACCTTC. Translated, it gives CASSGPVGRFNYGYTF. V gene TRBV25-1 combines with J gene TRBJ1-2; no clear D gene. Trimming removed 4 bases from V and 2 bases from J, with 17 bases in between. Per the germline V gene, CDR1 is MGHDK and CDR2 is SYGVNS. The CDR3 consists of 16 residues.

The chain recombines TRBV29-1 with TRBJ2-5; 14 bases map to TRBD2. CDR1 is SQVTM, CDR2 ANQGSEA, per germline. With 1 base clipped from V and 14 bases from J, the junction kept 6 bases outside the gene matches. The CDR3 totals 13 residues. The CDR3 sequence is CSVEGSTSGRAYF. In nucleotides, the CDR3 is TGCAGCGTTGAAGGGTCGACTAGCGGGAGGGCCTACTTC.

This clonotype was counted between two and nine times. This chain connects TRBV4-1 to TRBJ2-7; TRBD1 agrees at 7 bases. CDR1 and CDR2 from the germline V gene are MGHRA and YSYEKL. J was trimmed by 0 bases and V by 0 bases; bases with no gene match: 8. This CDR3 contains 17 residues. The CDR3 loop is CASSQDHARGISYEQYF. The CDR3 DNA reads as TGCGCCAGCAGCCAAGATCACGCCAGGGGGATCTCCTACGAGCAGTACTTC.

V and J are TRBV18 and TRBJ2-1, with 8 bases fitting TRBD2. V dropped 3 bases and J dropped 3; count of bases not matched to a gene: 4. This CDR3 has 15 residues. Germline lookup yields CDR1 KGHSH and CDR2 LQKENI. The CDR3 DNA sequence: TGTGCCAGCTCACCTTTACTAGCGGACTACAATGAGCAGTTCTTC. This codes for CASSPLLADYNEQFF.

The table lists this clonotype with a few counts. The V and J genes are TRBV7-2 and TRBJ2-7, with TRBD2 matching 11 bases. The germline V gene encodes CDR1 SGHTA and CDR2 FQGNSA. Trimming cost V 6 bases and J 4 bases; bases outside gene matches: 8. The CDR3 consists of 15 residues. The CDR3 DNA reads as TGTGCCAGCAGTCGTACTAGCGGGAGTTTATACGAGCAGTACTTC. It translates to CASSRTSGSLYEQYF. Full variable domain (remainder filled in from reference TRBV7-2 and TRBJ2-7): GAGVSQSPSNKVTEKGKDVELRCDPISGHTALYWYRQSLGQGLEFLIYFQGNSAPDKSGLPSDRFSAERTGGSVSTLTIQRTQQEDSAVYLCASSRTSGSLYEQYFGPGTRLTVT.

V usage is TRBV12-3 or TRBV12-4 and J usage is TRBJ1-2; D is uncertain. V shed 8 bases and J shed 2 bases, with 12 bases lying between them. The CDR3 consists of 13 residues. CDR3 amino acids: CASPIGENYGYTF. The CDR3 DNA reads as TGTGCCAGCCCCATTGGAGAAAACTATGGCTACACCTTC.

This clonotype has just one count. A read error is likely, as this CDR3 ends without the conserved phenylalanine or tryptophan. The rearrangement joins TRBV11-3 to TRBJ1-1; no reliable D call. The V end lost 2 bases, the J end lost 3 bases, and 7 bases lay between the germline ends. CDR1 and CDR2 from the germline V gene are SGHNT and YENEEA. This CDR3 has 13 residues. The CDR3 protein is CASSLQIHTEAFY. The CDR3 DNA is TGTGCCAGCAGCTTACAGATCCACACTGAAGCTTTCTAT.

The sample holds many counts of this clonotype. The genes are TRBV12-3 or TRBV12-4 and TRBJ2-5, with D hard to call. Deletions cut 3 bases from V and 4 bases from J, with 12 bases between. The CDR3 has 14 amino acids. The CDR3 sequence: CASSLSFGPETQYF. The CDR3 DNA follows: TGTGCCAGCAGTTTGTCATTTGGGCCAGAGACCCAGTACTTC.

This clonotype was seen more than once but under ten times. This chain links TRBV12-3 or TRBV12-4 with TRBJ1-1; D ambiguous. This CDR3 comprises 16 residues. With 3 bases removed from V and 3 bases from J, the gap between germline ends came to 17 bases. The CDR3 region has the DNA TGTGCCAGCAGTTTGGTCGATTGGAAGGTCTACACTGAAGCTTTCTTT. Protein: CASSLVDWKVYTEAFF.

The chain recombines TRBV4-1 with TRBJ2-7, with D unclear. This CDR3 is built from 16 residues. The V gene lost 6 bases and the J gene lost 1 base, with 19 bases spanning the gap. CDR1 and CDR2 from the germline V gene are MGHRA and YSYEKL. CDR3 protein: CASSSPGPLGSYEQYF. For the CDR3, the DNA is TGCGCCAGCAGTTCCCCTGGGCCTCTTGGGTCCTACGAGCAGTACTTC.

The sample holds a few counts of this clonotype. The chain uses TRBV24-1 and TRBJ2-7, with D perhaps TRBD1 or TRBD2 (5 bases each). CDR1 is KGHDR and CDR2 is SFDVKD in the germline V gene. Between the trimmed V and J ends, which lost 6 bases and 3 bases, there was a span of 11 bases. The CDR3 totals 13 residues. The CDR3 region is CATSRDGFYEQYF. CDR3 in DNA: TGTGCCACCAGTCGGGACGGATTCTACGAGCAGTACTTC.

This sequence joins TRBV12-3 or TRBV12-4 and TRBJ1-1; D ambiguous. The V end was cut by 3 bases, the J end by 6 bases, with 5 bases between. This CDR3 is built from 11 residues. CDR3 sequence: CASSFFAEAFF. CDR3 sequence (DNA): TGTGCCAGCAGTTTCTTCGCTGAAGCTTTCTTT.

The CDR3: CASSLWTGIYEQYF. CDR3 DNA sequence: TGTGCCAGCAGCTTGTGGACAGGCATCTACGAGCAGTACTTC. The V and J genes are TRBV5-6 and TRBJ2-7; TRBD1 aligns across 7 bases. The J segment lost 3 bases and the V segment lost 1 base, leaving 4 bases of the junction unmatched. The CDR3 is made up of 14 amino acids. The germline CDR1 and CDR2 sequences are SGHDT and YYEEEE.

V usage is TRBV7-9 and J usage is TRBJ2-2, with D maybe TRBD2 (6 bases). Germline CDR1 reads SEHNR; CDR2 reads FQNEAQ (reference sequence). The CDR3 has 15 residues. Trimming took off 6 bases at V and 0 bases at J, with 11 bases between the two ends. The CDR3: CASRLGGANTGELFF. DNA of the CDR3: TGTGCCAGCAGACTGGGCGGGGCGAACACCGGGGAGCTGTTTTTT.

The V gene is TRBV12-3 or TRBV12-4, the J gene TRBJ2-1, with a weak D call TRBD2 (7 bases). This CDR3 region has 17 residues. Trimming took off 7 bases at V and 4 bases at J, with 23 bases between the two ends. CDR3 in amino acids: CASITAWGAGAYNEQFF. CDR3 DNA sequence: TGTGCCAGCATAACAGCGTGGGGCGCGGGGGCTTACAATGAGCAGTTCTTC.

This clonotype has only a few counts. This sequence joins TRBV12-3 or TRBV12-4 and TRBJ2-1; no reliable D call. Trimming removed 1 base at V and 4 bases at J, with 8 bases between. The CDR3 extends over 14 amino acids. CDR3 sequence (DNA): TGTGCCAGCAGTTTAGGTCATGAGTACAATGAGCAGTTCTTC. Translation gives CASSLGHEYNEQFF.

The gene calls are TRBV2 and TRBJ1-5; 8 nucleotides agree with TRBD1. The V gene's germline CDR1 is SNHLY and CDR2 FYNNEI. This CDR3 spans 16 amino acids. Losses at the gene ends were 2 bases for V and 3 bases for J; bases not matched to a gene: 6. This CDR3 reads CASSERQGLLNQPQHF. The CDR3 nucleotides are TGTGCCAGCAGTGAAAGACAGGGGTTACTCAATCAGCCCCAGCATTTT.

This clonotype showed up just a few times. The J gene is TRBJ2-1, the V gene TRBV6-2 or TRBV6-3, with a possible D match to TRBD2 (5 bases). The length of the CDR3 is 14 residues. CDR1 is MNHEY, CDR2 SVGEGT, per germline. V was clipped by 6 bases and J by 6 bases, with 15 bases between them. CDR3 loop: CASRSRGSPNEQFF. CDR3 coding DNA: TGTGCCAGCAGATCTCGAGGGAGCCCCAATGAGCAGTTCTTC.

The J gene is TRBJ1-5, the V gene TRBV7-8; a weak D match, TRBD1 (5 bases). Per the germline V gene, CDR1 is SGHVS and CDR2 is FQNEAQ. CDR3 length: 16 residues. V was cut by 1 base and J by 6 bases, with 16 bases left in between. The CDR3 reads CASSLVRGFSRQPQHF. The CDR3 nucleotides are TGTGCCAGCAGCTTAGTGCGGGGGTTTAGTCGTCAGCCCCAGCATTTT.

The V call is TRBV4-1, the J call TRBJ2-7; D may be TRBD2 (6 bases). This CDR3 comprises 15 residues. V lost 0 bases, J lost 5 bases, and 14 bases lay in between. Germline V gene lookup returns CDR1 MGHRA and CDR2 YSYEKL. CDR3 protein: CASSQDIWGENEQYF. CDR3 DNA sequence: TGCGCCAGCAGCCAAGATATATGGGGGGAAAACGAGCAGTACTTC.